This TCR beta chain was captured by sequencing in a study of T cells in Graves' hyperthyroidism and ophthalmopathy. Amplified TCR beta CDR3 regions came from RNA transcripts. Initially, a first-round RT-PCR of the TCR CDR3 employed the HTBI primer set. TCRdb reprocessed the multiplex PCR reads via MiXCR and lists one record per CDR3 protein. The table records about 560,000 distinct CDR3 sequences, around 14% of them present only once. This clonotype was picked up many times. Sequencing input: blood. This sequence originates from a woman between 25 and 40 years old with Graves' hyperthyroidism.

The DNA of the CDR3 is TGTGCCAGCAGCTTAGTGGGACAGGCCTACGAGCAGTACTTC. It translates to CASSLVGQAYEQYF. V is TRBV7-9 and J is TRBJ2-7, with 8 bases matching TRBD1. The CDR3 totals 14 residues. After removal of 1 base from V and 2 bases from J, the junction contained 1 base not matched to a gene. Germline CDR1 is SEHNR and CDR2 is FQNEAQ (reference sequence).